This T cell receptor (beta chain) comes out of a study of graft-versus-host responses after intestinal transplantation. Study background: Anti-thymocyte globulin induction preceded approximately three years of tacrolimus and steroid maintenance in all recipients.

Profiled with immunoSEQ multiplex PCR; TCRdb holds only in-frame clones, not every one. The table shows about 10,000 clones, with over 90% occurring only once. CDR1 and CDR2 (germline): SGHTA, FQGTGA. The CDR3 extends over 16 amino acids. V shed 5 bases and J shed 2 bases, with 16 bases lying between them. A word on this clone: What it binds is unknown.

Study-level results: There were GvH clones found in recipient marrow, and some of them appeared first in ileum or blood. Early after transplant, HvG declines were associated with peak levels of circulating GvH clones.

The origin of this receptor is a human patient who received an intestinal transplant, so some T cells may come from the graft donor. The gene calls are TRBV7-3 and TRBJ2-1; the D call may be TRBD1 or TRBD2 (6 bases each). Source: PBMCs, taken 8 days after intestinal transplant. The CDR3 here is CASSPRGGLPYNEQFF. DNA of the CDR3: TGTGCCAGCAGCCCAAGAGGGGGACTTCCCTACAATGAGCAGTTCTTC.